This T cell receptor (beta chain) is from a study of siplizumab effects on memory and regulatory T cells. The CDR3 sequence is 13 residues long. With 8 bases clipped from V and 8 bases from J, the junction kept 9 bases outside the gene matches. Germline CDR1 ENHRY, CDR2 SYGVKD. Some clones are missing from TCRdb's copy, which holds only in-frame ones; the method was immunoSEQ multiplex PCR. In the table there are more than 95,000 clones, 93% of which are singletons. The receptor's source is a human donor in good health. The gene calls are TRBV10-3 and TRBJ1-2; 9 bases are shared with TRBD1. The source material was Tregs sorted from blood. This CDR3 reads CAIFKGQGEGYTF. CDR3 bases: TGTGCCATCTTTAAGGGACAGGGAGAAGGCTACACCTTC.